The present entry profiles one T cell receptor beta chain with its context. Its antigen is undetermined. TCRdb processed the 5' RACE reads anew with MiXCR; each CDR3 protein has one entry. Of some 250,000 distinct CDR3 sequences listed, over 15% are singletons. The sample originates from a study of T-cell memory formation after mild COVID-19. Findings and limits, study-wide: Contracting clones localized mainly to CM and EM when CD4+ and mainly to EMRA when CD8+.

CDR3 length: 15 amino acids. Germline V CDR1 and CDR2: SGHRS, YFSETQ. The V and J ends lost 0 bases and 6 bases, in that order; junction bases with no gene match: 6. The TCR originated in a man aged 18 to 29 who had mild COVID-19 (a few samples of this study predate the infection). Cell type and time point are not known. The chain couples TRBV5-1 to TRBJ2-7, with TRBD2 matching over 10 bases. Material: PBMCs or a T cell subset sorted from them (not recorded which). For the CDR3, the DNA is TGCGCCAGCAGCTTGGGAGAGCGGGGGGGCCGCGAGCAGTACTTC. Protein sequence: CASSLGERGGREQYF.